This passage covers 21 T cell receptor beta chains from one sample sequenced in a study of T-cell memory formation after mild COVID-19. MiXCR was run by TCRdb on the 5' RACE reads, yielding one entry per CDR3 protein. The repertoire includes fewer than 350,000 distinct CDR3 sequences, approximately 14% of them detected once, and around a fifth sits in the top ten. Sequencing was performed on PBMCs or a T cell subset sorted from them (not recorded which). All receptors come from a man between 18 and 35 years old who had mild COVID-19 (a few samples of this study predate the infection). Cell type and time point are not known.

This clonotype has a handful of counts. The V gene is TRBV19, the J gene TRBJ1-1; possible D gene TRBD1, 6 bases. The germline gives CDR1 LNHDA, CDR2 SQIVND (reference sequence). Trimming shortened V by 7 bases and J by 5 bases, and 14 bases separated the two germline ends. The CDR3 sequence is 13 residues long. CDR3 region: CASTPLGGTEAFF. In DNA form, the CDR3 reads TGTGCCAGTACTCCCCTAGGGGGGACTGAAGCTTTCTTT.

The chain couples TRBV19 to TRBJ2-7; TRBD1 agrees at 7 bases. V dropped 5 bases and J dropped 2; count of bases not matched to a gene: 9. Germline V gene data show CDR1 as LNHDA and CDR2 as SQIVND (reference sequence). This CDR3 has 15 amino acids. For the CDR3, the DNA is TGTGCCAGTAGTGGGCGACAGGGAGAAACCTACGAGCAGTACTTC. Its translation is CASSGRQGETYEQYF.

The V and J genes are TRBV28 and TRBJ2-5; TRBD2 might be the D (6 bases). The germline V and J ends were trimmed by 10 bases and 5 bases, with 14 bases remaining between them. Germline-derived CDR1 and CDR2 are MDHEN and SYDVKM. The CDR3 loop spans 12 amino acids. In nucleotides, the CDR3 is TGTGCCACCCAGCTAGCGACGGAGACCCAGTACTTC. Translating it yields CATQLATETQYF. Looking up the rest from reference TRBV28 and TRBJ2-5 gives the full variable domain: DVKVTQSSRYLVKRTGEKVFLECVQDMDHENMFWYRQDPGLGLRLIYFSYDVKMKEKGDIPEGYSVSREKKERFSLILESASTNQTSMYLCATQLATETQYFGPGTRLLVL.

The chain is built from TRBV11-1 and TRBJ2-5; TRBD1 aligns across 8 bases. The V gene end was trimmed by 1 base and the J gene end by 4 bases; junction bases not matched to a gene: 11. The CDR3 covers 17 residues. Germline assignment: CDR1 SGHAT and CDR2 FQDESV (reference sequence). The CDR3 reads CASSLEGTGGPGETQYF. In DNA form, the CDR3 reads TGTGCCAGCAGCTTAGAAGGAACAGGGGGGCCCGGAGAGACCCAGTACTTC.

A few counts support this clonotype. The chain joins TRBV4-2 to TRBJ1-5; 8 bases are a match to TRBD1. Trimming removed 0 bases from V and 6 bases from J; junction bases left unmatched: 4. The CDR3 runs to 15 residues. Germline CDR1 LGHNA, CDR2 YNFKEQ. For the CDR3, the DNA is TGTGCCAGCAGCCAAGAAGGACAGGGAGGTCAGCCCCAGCATTTT. Protein: CASSQEGQGGQPQHF.

This clonotype was recorded many times. The chain employs TRBV7-2 and TRBJ1-5; D not resolved. In germline, CDR1 is SGHTA, CDR2 FQGNSA. The CDR3 spans 12 residues. Deletions cut 4 bases from V and 3 bases from J, with 4 bases between. The CDR3 DNA is TGTGCCAGCAGCTCAAACAATCAGCCCCAGCATTTT. It is translated as CASSSNNQPQHF.

This clonotype was picked up a small number of times. The chain joins TRBV24-1 to TRBJ2-1, with D maybe TRBD2 (5 bases). The germline gives CDR1 KGHDR, CDR2 SFDVKD. Trimming removed 12 bases at V and 3 bases at J, with 14 bases between. The CDR3 totals 13 residues. The CDR3 coding sequence is TGTGCCGGAGGACGGACCCTCTACAATGAGCAGTTCTTC. The encoded protein is CAGGRTLYNEQFF.

This clonotype occurred a few times. V usage is TRBV7-2 and J usage is TRBJ1-5; maybe TRBD1 (5 bases). CDR1 SGHTA and CDR2 FQGNSA come from the germline V gene. This CDR3 region has 14 residues. V lost 6 bases, J lost 0 bases, and 9 bases lay in between. CDR3 nucleotides: TGTGCCAGCAGTTTGGACACTAGCAATCAGCCCCAGCATTTT. It yields the protein CASSLDTSNQPQHF.

The chain has TRBV6-6 and TRBJ1-5, with a possible D match to TRBD1 (6 bases). Between the trimmed V and J ends, which lost 5 bases and 6 bases, there was a span of 11 bases. The germline gives CDR1 MNHNY, CDR2 SVGAGI (reference sequence). The CDR3 covers 13 residues. This chain's CDR3 is CASSTGSVQPQHF. CDR3 nucleotides: TGTGCCAGCAGTACAGGGTCGGTTCAGCCCCAGCATTTT.

This clonotype came up many times. The genes are TRBV10-2 and TRBJ2-5, with a tentative D call TRBD2 (5 bases). The CDR3 covers 13 residues. The V end was cut by 7 bases, the J end by 7 bases, with 16 bases between. CDR1 and CDR2 (germline): WSHSY, SAAADI. The chain's CDR3 is CASTGVDGGTQYF. CDR3 in DNA: TGCGCCAGCACCGGGGTGGACGGAGGGACCCAGTACTTC.

This clonotype occurred a few times. The chain couples TRBV5-1 to TRBJ2-3; D could derive from TRBD1 or TRBD2 (7 bases each). Trimming left V 4 bases short and J 4 bases short, with 16 bases between. The length of the CDR3 is 15 residues. Germline lookup yields CDR1 SGHRS and CDR2 YFSETQ. The CDR3 bases are TGCGCCAGCAGCCAGGGGGGGGTTTGGCCAGATACGCAGTATTTT. It specifies CASSQGGVWPDTQYF.

As for this clonotype: A much bigger clone sits one base away, suggesting this may be a read error. The chain has TRBV5-1 and TRBJ1-5; D call uncertain. Trimming cost V 0 bases and J 2 bases, with 9 bases left between them. The germline gives CDR1 SGHRS, CDR2 YFSETQ. CDR3 length equals 15 residues. CDR3 in amino acids: CASSLDGWGNQPQHF. CDR3 nucleotides: TGCGCCAGCAGCTTGGATGGGTGGGGCAATCAGCCCCAGCATTTT.

The table lists this clonotype with many counts. The rearrangement links TRBV19 to TRBJ1-1; no definite D call. The CDR3 totals 11 residues. Germline loops: CDR1 LNHDA, CDR2 SQIVND (reference sequence). Trimming removed 9 bases at V and 1 base at J, with 6 bases between. CDR3 region: CASSRNTEAFF. The CDR3 DNA is TGTGCCAGCAGTCGGAACACTGAAGCTTTCTTT. Together with reference TRBV19 and TRBJ1-1, the CDR3 gives the full variable domain: DGGITQSPKYLFRKEGQNVTLSCEQNLNHDAMYWYRQDPGQGLRLIYYSQIVNDFQKGDIAEGYSVSREKKESFPLTVTSAQKNPTAFYLCASSRNTEAFFGQGTRLTVV.

The chain carries TRBV20-1 and TRBJ1-5; 7 bases map to TRBD1. V trimming: 4 bases; J trimming: 5 bases; junction bases outside the gene matches: 5. The CDR3 covers 13 residues. Germline CDR1 and CDR2: DFQATT and SNEGSKA (reference sequence). CDR3 sequence: CSATRGLHQPQHF. For the CDR3, the DNA is TGCAGTGCTACCAGGGGGTTGCATCAGCCCCAGCATTTT.

The rearrangement uses TRBV7-2 and TRBJ2-7; no clear D gene. Trimming shortened V by 1 base and J by 5 bases, and 12 bases separated the two germline ends. CDR1 is SGHTA, CDR2 FQGNSA, per germline. CDR3 length: 14 amino acids. In DNA form, the CDR3 reads TGTGCCAGCAGCTTAGTCTGGGATGACAACGAGCAGTACTTC. As protein: CASSLVWDDNEQYF.

This chain links TRBV4-3 with TRBJ2-3, with TRBD2 matching 8 bases. V shed 0 bases and J 2 bases; nucleotides not matched to a gene: 10. The CDR3 is 18 amino acids. Germline V gives CDR1 LGHNA, CDR2 YSLEER. The CDR3 is CASSQEWSSGRLTDTQYF. CDR3 DNA sequence: TGCGCCAGCAGCCAAGAGTGGTCTAGCGGGCGCCTCACAGATACGCAGTATTTT.

The rearrangement joins TRBV29-1 to TRBJ2-5; TRBD1 or TRBD2 may be the D gene (5 bases each). Between the trimmed V and J ends, which lost 6 bases and 2 bases, there was a span of 16 bases. Germline V gene lookup returns CDR1 SQVTM and CDR2 ANQGSEA. The CDR3 is made up of 14 amino acids. The CDR3 bases are TGCAGCGTCAAGCTCGGGGCTACTCAAGAGACCCAGTACTTC. It is translated as CSVKLGATQETQYF. The full variable domain, with the rest looked up from reference TRBV29-1 and TRBJ2-5, is SAVISQKPSRDICQRGTSLTIQCQVDSQVTMMFWYRQQPGQSLTLIATANQGSEATYESGFVIDKFPISRPNLTFSTLTVSNMSPEDSSIYLCSVKLGATQETQYFGPGTRLLVL.

J is TRBJ1-2 and V is TRBV27, with D perhaps matching TRBD1 (5 bases). The CDR3 is made up of 15 amino acids. The V end lost 6 bases, the J end lost 4 bases, and 18 bases lay between the germline ends. Germline CDR1 is MNHEY and CDR2 is SMNVEV (reference sequence). This CDR3 reads CASRTFGGFSYGYTF. CDR3 nucleotide sequence: TGTGCCAGCAGGACCTTCGGGGGTTTCTCCTATGGCTACACCTTC.

The chain uses TRBV7-8 and TRBJ2-7; D unresolved. The CDR3 runs to 13 residues. The germline V gene encodes CDR1 SGHVS and CDR2 FQNEAQ. V was cut by 0 bases and J by 6 bases, with 9 bases left in between. CDR3 region: CASSLAQDREQYF. The CDR3 DNA sequence: TGTGCCAGCAGCTTAGCGCAAGATCGCGAGCAGTACTTC.

The chain joins TRBV4-2 to TRBJ2-7; the match to TRBD2 covers 11 bases. The CDR3 contains 16 residues. The germline gives CDR1 LGHNA, CDR2 YNFKEQ. J lost 2 bases, V lost 0 bases, and 3 bases had no gene match. In nucleotides, the CDR3 is TGTGCCAGCAGCCAAGAGTCGACTAGCGGGACCTACGAGCAGTACTTC. It is translated as CASSQESTSGTYEQYF.

Turning to this clonotype: One junction end does not reproduce the germline sequence, and a read error may be involved. The V call is TRBV3-1, the J call TRBJ2-4; 9 bases fit TRBD1. The CDR3 has 17 amino acids. From germline, CDR1 is LGHDT and CDR2 YNNKEL (reference sequence). The CDR3 nucleotides read TGTGCCAGCAGCCACTTTCACAGGGGGCCTCACAAACACATTCAGTACTTC. Its protein is CASSHFHRGPHKHIQYF.